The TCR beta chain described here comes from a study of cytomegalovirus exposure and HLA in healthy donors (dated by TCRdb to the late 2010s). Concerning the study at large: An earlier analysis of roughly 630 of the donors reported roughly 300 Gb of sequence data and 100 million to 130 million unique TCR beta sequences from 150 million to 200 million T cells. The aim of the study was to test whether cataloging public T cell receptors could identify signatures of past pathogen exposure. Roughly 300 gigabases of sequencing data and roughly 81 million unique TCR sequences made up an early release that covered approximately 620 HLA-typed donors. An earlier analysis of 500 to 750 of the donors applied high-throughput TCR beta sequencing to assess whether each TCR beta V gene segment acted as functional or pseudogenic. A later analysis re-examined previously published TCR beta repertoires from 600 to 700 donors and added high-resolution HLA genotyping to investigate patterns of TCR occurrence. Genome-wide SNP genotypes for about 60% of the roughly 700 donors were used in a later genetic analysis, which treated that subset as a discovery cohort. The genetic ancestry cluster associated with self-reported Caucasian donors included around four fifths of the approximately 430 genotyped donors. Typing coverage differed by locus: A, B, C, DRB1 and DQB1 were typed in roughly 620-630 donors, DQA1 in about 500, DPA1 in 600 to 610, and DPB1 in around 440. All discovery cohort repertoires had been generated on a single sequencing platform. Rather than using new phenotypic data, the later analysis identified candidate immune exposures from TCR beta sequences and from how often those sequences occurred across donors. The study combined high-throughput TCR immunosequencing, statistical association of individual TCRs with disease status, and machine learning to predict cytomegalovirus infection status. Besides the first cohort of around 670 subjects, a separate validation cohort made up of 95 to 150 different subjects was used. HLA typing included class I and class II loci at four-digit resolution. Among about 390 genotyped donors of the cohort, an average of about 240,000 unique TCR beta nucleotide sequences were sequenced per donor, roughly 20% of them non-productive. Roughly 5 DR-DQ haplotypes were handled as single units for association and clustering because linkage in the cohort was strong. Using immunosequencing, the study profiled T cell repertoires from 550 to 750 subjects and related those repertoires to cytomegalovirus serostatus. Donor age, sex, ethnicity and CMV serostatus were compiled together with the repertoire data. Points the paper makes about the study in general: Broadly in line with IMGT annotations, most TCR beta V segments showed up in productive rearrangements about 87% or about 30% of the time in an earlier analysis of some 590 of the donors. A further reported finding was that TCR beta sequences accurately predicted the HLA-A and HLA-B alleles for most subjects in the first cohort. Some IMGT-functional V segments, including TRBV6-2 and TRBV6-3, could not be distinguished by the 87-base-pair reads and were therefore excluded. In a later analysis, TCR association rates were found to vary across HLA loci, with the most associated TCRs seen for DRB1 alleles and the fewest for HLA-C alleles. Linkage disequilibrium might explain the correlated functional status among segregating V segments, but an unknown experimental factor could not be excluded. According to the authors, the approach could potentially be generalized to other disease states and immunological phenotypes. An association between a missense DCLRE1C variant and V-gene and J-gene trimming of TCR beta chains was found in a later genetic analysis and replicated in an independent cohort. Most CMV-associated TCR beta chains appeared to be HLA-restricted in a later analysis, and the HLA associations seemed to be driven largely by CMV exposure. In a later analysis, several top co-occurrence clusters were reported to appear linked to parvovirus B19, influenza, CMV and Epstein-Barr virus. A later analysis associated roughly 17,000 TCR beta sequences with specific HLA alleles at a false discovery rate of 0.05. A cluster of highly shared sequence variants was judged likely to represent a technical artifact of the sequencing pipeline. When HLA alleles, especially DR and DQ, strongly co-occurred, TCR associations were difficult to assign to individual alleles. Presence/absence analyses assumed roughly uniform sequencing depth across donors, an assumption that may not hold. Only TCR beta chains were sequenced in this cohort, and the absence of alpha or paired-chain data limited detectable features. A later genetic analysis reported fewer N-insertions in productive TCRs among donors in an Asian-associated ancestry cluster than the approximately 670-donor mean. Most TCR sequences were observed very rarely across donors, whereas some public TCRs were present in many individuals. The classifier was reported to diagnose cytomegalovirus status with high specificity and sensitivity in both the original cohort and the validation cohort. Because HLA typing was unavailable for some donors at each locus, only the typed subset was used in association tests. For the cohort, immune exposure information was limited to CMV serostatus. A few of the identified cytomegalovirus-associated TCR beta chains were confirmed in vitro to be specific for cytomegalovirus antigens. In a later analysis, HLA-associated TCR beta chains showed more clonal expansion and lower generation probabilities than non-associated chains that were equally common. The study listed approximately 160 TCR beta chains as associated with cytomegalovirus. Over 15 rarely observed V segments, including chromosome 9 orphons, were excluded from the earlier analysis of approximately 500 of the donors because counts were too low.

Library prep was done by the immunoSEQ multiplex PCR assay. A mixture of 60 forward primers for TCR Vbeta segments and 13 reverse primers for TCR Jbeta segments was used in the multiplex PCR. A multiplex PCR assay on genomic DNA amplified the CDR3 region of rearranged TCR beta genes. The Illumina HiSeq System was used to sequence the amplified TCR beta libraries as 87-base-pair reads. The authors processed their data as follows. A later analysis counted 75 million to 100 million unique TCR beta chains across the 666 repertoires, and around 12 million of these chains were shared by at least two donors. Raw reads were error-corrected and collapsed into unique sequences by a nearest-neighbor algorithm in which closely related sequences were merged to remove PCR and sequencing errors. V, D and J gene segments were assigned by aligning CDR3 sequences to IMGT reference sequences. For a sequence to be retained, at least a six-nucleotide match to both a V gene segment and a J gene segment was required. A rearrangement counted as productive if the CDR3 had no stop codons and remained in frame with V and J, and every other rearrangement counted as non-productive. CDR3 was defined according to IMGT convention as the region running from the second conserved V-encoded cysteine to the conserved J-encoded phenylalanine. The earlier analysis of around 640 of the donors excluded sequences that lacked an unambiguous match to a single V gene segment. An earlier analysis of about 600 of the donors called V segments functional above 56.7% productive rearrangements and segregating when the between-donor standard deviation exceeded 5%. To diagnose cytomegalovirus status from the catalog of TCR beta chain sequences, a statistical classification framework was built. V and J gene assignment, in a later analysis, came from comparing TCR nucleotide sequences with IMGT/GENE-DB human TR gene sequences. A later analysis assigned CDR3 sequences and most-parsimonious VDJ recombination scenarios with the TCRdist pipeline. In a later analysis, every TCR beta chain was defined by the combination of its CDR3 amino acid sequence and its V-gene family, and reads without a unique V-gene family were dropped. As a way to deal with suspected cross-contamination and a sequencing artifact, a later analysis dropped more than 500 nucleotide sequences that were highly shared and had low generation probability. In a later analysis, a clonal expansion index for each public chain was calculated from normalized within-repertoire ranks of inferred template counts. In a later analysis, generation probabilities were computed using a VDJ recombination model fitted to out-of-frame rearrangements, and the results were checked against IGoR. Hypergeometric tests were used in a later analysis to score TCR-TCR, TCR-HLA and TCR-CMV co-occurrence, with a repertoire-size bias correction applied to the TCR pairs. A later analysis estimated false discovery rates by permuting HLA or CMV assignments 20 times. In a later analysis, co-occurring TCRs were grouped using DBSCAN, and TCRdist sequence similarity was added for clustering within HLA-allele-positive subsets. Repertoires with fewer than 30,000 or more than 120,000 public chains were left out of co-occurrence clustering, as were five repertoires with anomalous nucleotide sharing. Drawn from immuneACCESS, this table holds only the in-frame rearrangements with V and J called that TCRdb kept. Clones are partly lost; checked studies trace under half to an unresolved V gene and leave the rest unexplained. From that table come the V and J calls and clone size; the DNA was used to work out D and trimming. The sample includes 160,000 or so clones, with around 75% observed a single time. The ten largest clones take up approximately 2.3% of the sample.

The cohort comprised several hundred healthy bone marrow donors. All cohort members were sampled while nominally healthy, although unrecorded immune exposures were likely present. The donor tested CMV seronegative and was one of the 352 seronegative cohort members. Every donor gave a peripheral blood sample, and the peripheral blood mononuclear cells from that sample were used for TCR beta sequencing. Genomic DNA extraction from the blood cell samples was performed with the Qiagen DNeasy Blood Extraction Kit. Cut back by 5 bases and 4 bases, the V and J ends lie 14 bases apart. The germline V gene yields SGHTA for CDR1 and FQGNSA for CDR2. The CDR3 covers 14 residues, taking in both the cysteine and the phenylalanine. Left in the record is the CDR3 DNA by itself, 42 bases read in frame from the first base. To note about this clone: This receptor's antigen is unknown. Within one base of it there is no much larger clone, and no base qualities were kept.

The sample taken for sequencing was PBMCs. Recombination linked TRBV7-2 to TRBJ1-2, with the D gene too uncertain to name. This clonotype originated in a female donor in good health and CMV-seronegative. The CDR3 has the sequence CASSNPGRSYGYTF. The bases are TGTGCCAGCAGCAACCCGGGGAGAAGCTATGGCTACACCTTC.